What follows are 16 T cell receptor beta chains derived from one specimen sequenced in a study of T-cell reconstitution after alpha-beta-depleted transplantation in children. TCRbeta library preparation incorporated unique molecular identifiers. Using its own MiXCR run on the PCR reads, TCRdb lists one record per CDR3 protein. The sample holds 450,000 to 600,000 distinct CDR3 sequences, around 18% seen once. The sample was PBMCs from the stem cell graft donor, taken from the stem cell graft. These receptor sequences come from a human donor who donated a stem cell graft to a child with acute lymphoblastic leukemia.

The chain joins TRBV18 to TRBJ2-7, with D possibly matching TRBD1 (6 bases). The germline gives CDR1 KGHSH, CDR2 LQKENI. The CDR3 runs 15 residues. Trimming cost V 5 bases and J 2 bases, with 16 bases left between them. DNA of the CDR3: TGTGCCAGCTCATATTACGGGACAAGTGCCTACGAGCAGTACTTC. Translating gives CASSYYGTSAYEQYF.

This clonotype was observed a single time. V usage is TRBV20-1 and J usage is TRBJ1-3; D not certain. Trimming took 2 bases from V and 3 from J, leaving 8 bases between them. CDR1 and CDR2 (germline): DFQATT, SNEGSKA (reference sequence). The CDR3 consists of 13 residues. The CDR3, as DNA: TGCAGTGCTAGACAGGATAATGGAAACACCATATATTTT. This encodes CSARQDNGNTIYF.

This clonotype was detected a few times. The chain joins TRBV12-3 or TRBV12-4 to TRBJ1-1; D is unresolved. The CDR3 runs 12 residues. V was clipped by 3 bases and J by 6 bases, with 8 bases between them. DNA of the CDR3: TGTGCCAGCAGTTTCCGAGGCTCTGAAGCTTTCTTT. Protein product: CASSFRGSEAFF.

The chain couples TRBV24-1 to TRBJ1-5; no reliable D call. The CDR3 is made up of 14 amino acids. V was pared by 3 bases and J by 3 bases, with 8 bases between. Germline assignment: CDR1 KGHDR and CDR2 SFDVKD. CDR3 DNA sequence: TGTGCCACCAGTGATGCGCACCCCAATCAGCCCCAGCATTTT. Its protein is CATSDAHPNQPQHF.

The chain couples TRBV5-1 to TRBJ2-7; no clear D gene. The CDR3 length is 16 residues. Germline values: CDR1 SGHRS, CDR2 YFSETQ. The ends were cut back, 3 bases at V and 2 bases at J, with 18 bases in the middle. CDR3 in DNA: TGCGCCAGCAGCTCCATTACTTCGAAACAAACCTACGAGCAGTACTTC. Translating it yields CASSSITSKQTYEQYF.

In DNA form, the CDR3 reads TGCGCCAGCAGCTTGGTCGGGGGGGGTGCCAAAAACATTCAGTACTTC. Protein product: CASSLVGGGAKNIQYF. The chain couples TRBV5-1 to TRBJ2-4; 8 bases match TRBD2. CDR1 is SGHRS and CDR2 is YFSETQ in the germline V gene. J gave up 1 base and V 0 bases, and 3 bases lay outside the gene matches. This CDR3 spans 16 amino acids. The full variable domain, with the rest looked up from reference TRBV5-1 and TRBJ2-4, is KAGVTQTPRYLIKTRGQQVTLSCSPISGHRSVSWYQQTPGQGLQFLFEYFSETQRNKGNFPGRFSGRQFSNSRSEMNVSTLELGDSALYLCASSLVGGGAKNIQYFGAGTRLSVL.

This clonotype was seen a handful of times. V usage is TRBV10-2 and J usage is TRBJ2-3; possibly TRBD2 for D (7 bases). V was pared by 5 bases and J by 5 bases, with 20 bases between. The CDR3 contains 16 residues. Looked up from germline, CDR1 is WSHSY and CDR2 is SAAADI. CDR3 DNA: TGCGCCAGCAGTTTCCCTAGCGGAGGGGGTGGAGATACGCAGTATTTT. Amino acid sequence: CASSFPSGGGGDTQYF.

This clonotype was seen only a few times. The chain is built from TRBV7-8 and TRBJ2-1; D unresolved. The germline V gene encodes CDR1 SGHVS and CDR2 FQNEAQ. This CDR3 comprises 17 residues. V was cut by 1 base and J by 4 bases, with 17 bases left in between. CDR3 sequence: CASSLGPNPIPYNEQFF. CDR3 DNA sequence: TGTGCCAGCAGCTTAGGTCCGAACCCTATCCCTTACAATGAGCAGTTCTTC. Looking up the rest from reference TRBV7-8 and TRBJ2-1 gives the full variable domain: GAGVSQSPRYKVAKRGQDVALRCDPISGHVSLFWYQQALGQGPEFLTYFQNEAQLDKSGLPSDRFFAERPEGSVSTLKIQRTQQEDSAVYLCASSLGPNPIPYNEQFFGPGTRLTVL.

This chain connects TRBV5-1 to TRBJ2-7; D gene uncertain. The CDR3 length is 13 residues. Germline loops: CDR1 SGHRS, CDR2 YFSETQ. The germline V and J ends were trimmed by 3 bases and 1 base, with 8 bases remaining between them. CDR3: CASSSPSSYEQYF. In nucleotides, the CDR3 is TGCGCCAGCAGCTCTCCATCATCCTACGAGCAGTACTTC.

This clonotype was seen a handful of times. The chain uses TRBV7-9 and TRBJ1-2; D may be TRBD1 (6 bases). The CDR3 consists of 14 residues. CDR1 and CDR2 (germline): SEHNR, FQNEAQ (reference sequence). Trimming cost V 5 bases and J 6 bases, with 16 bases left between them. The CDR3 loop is CASSVQGSSDGYTF. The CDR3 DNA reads TGTGCCAGCAGCGTACAGGGATCCTCTGATGGCTACACCTTC.

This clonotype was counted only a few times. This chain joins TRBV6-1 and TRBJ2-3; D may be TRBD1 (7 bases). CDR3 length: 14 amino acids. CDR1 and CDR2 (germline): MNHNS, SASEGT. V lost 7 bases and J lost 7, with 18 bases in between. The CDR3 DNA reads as TGTGCCAGCACGGGGGTGGAGGGGGCCTATACGCAGTATTTT. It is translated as CASTGVEGAYTQYF.

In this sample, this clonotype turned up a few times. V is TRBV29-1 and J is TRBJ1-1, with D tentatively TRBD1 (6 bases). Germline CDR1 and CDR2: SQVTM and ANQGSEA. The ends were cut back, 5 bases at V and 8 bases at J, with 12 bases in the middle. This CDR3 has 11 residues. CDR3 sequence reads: CSVTRQVEAFF. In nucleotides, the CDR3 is TGCAGCGTTACCCGACAGGTAGAAGCTTTCTTT.

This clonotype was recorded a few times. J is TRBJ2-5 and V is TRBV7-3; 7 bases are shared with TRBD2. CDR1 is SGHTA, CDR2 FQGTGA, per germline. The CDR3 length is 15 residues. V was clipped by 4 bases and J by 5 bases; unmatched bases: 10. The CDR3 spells CASSSSGAHWETQYF. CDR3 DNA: TGTGCCAGCAGCTCGAGCGGGGCGCACTGGGAGACCCAGTACTTC. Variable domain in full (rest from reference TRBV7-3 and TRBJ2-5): GAGVSQTPSNKVTEKGKYVELRCDPISGHTALYWYRQSLGQGPEFLIYFQGTGAADDSGLPNDRFFAVRPEGSVSTLKIQRTERGDSAVYLCASSSSGAHWETQYFGPGTRLLVL.

The CDR3 protein is CASSNERLAGEGDEQFF. CDR3 sequence (DNA): TGCGCCAGCAGCAATGAACGACTAGCGGGAGAGGGCGATGAGCAGTTCTTC. J is TRBJ2-1 and V is TRBV5-1; TRBD2 agrees at 12 bases. The V segment lost 4 bases and the J segment 8 bases; nucleotides outside the gene matches: 13. CDR3 size: 17 residues. CDR1 is SGHRS, CDR2 YFSETQ, per germline.

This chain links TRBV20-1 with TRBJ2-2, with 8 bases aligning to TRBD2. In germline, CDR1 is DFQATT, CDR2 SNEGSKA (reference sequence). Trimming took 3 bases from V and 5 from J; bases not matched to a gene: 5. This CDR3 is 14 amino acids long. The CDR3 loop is CSARAGGSTGELFF. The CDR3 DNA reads TGCAGTGCTAGGGCGGGAGGTAGTACCGGGGAGCTGTTTTTT.

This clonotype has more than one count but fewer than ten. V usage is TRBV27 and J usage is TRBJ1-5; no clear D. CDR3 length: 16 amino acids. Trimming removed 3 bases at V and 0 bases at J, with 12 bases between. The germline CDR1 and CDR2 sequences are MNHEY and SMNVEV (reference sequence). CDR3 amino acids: CASSFGPMDSNQPQHF. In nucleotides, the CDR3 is TGTGCCAGCAGTTTCGGGCCGATGGATAGCAATCAGCCCCAGCATTTT.